The 10 T cell receptor beta chains given below trace back to one sample, sequenced in a study of cytomegalovirus exposure and HLA in healthy donors. PCR used 60 Vbeta primers and 13 Jbeta primers. Data came from immunoSEQ multiplex PCR; TCRdb stores just in-frame clones and leaves some out. This table has around 190,000 clones, 78% appearing once. Sequenced input: PBMCs. The origin of the receptors is a female donor in good health and CMV-seronegative.

The chain has TRBV19 and TRBJ1-1; no reliable D call. Between the trimmed V and J ends, which lost 5 bases and 1 base, there was a span of 8 bases. Germline CDR1 and CDR2: LNHDA and SQIVND (reference sequence). The CDR3 is 13 amino acids. As DNA, the CDR3 is TGTGCCAGTAGTTTAGCGGGGAACACTGAAGCTTTCTTT. Translated: CASSLAGNTEAFF.

This clone was seen only a few times. The chain carries TRBV7-9 and TRBJ2-7; 11 bases align to TRBD2. Germline V CDR1 and CDR2: SEHNR, FQNEAQ (reference sequence). V trimming: 3 bases; J trimming: 6 bases; junction bases outside the gene matches: 7. This CDR3 is 15 amino acids long. DNA for the CDR3: TGTGCCAGCAGCTTGCCGGGACTAGCGGTCTCCGAGCAGTACTTC. Protein product: CASSLPGLAVSEQYF.

This clone was counted many times. The V and J genes are TRBV4-2 and TRBJ1-1; perhaps TRBD1 as D (5 bases). Trimming cost V 8 bases and J 0 bases, with 13 bases left between them. Germline CDR1 LGHNA, CDR2 YNFKEQ. The CDR3 is 14 amino acids. This chain's CDR3 is CASWNGGMNTEAFF. The CDR3 DNA reads as TGTGCCAGCTGGAACGGGGGGATGAACACTGAAGCTTTCTTT.

The V gene is TRBV15, the J gene TRBJ1-6; 7 bases map to TRBD1. The ends lost 5 bases at V and 12 bases at J; junction bases unmatched: 10. Germline assignment: CDR1 LNHNV and CDR2 YYDKDF (reference sequence). The CDR3 spans 14 residues. The CDR3 region is CATSFDRAPGPLHF. CDR3 DNA: TGTGCCACCAGCTTTGACAGGGCCCCCGGACCCCTCCACTTT.

This chain links TRBV28 with TRBJ2-7; 7 bases match TRBD1. Germline loops: CDR1 MDHEN, CDR2 SYDVKM. This CDR3 spans 15 amino acids. V was pared by 6 bases and J by 1 base, with 9 bases of the junction left unmatched. CDR3 bases: TGTGCCAGCAGAGAAGACAGGGTTGGGTCCTACGAGCAGTACTTC. Amino acid sequence: CASREDRVGSYEQYF.

The CDR3 loop is CASSSLSGLGPGELFF. CDR3 bases: TGTGCCAGTAGTAGTCTCTCGGGACTAGGGCCCGGGGAGCTGTTTTTT. The V call is TRBV19, the J call TRBJ2-2, with 8 bases matching TRBD2. Germline CDR1 and CDR2: LNHDA and SQIVND (reference sequence). Trimming removed 4 bases from V and 6 bases from J; junction bases left unmatched: 10. The CDR3 is 16 amino acids.

This chain connects TRBV2 to TRBJ2-5; 7 bases map to TRBD2. The end of the DNA fits TRBJ2-7 better, so the J call may be wrong. Germline loops: CDR1 SNHLY, CDR2 FYNNEI. This CDR3 spans 17 amino acids. The CDR3 here is CASSVLPPLAEAYEQYF. The CDR3 DNA is TGTGCCAGCAGTGTCCTACCACCCCTAGCGGAAGCCTACGAGCAGTACTTC.

Only one count was recorded for this clone. The chain couples TRBV29-1 to TRBJ1-1, with D possibly being TRBD1 (5 bases). The length of the CDR3 is 11 residues. Between the trimmed V and J ends, which lost 7 bases and 5 bases, there was a span of 11 bases. The germline V gene has CDR1 SQVTM and CDR2 ANQGSEA. CDR3 coding DNA: TGCAGCGGGGGGAGGGTGACTGAAGCTTTCTTT. This sequence encodes CSGGRVTEAFF. The whole variable domain, filled in from reference TRBV29-1 and TRBJ1-1, reads SAVISQKPSRDICQRGTSLTIQCQVDSQVTMMFWYRQQPGQSLTLIATANQGSEATYESGFVIDKFPISRPNLTFSTLTVSNMSPEDSSIYLCSGGRVTEAFFGQGTRLTVV.

The CDR3: CASSLAGGPIGYGYTF. CDR3 DNA sequence: TGTGCCAGCAGCTTAGCAGGGGGACCGATAGGTTATGGCTACACCTTC. The chain is built from TRBV7-2 and TRBJ1-2, with D perhaps TRBD1 (6 bases). CDR1 is SGHTA, CDR2 FQGNSA, per germline. This CDR3 contains 16 residues. V lost 0 bases and J 5 bases, leaving 16 bases between the germline ends.

The chain combines TRBV27 with TRBJ2-5; TRBD2 aligns across 9 bases. With 6 bases clipped from V and 4 bases from J, the junction kept 9 bases outside the gene matches. The germline V gene has CDR1 MNHEY and CDR2 SMNVEV (reference sequence). This CDR3 is built from 15 residues. CDR3 in DNA: TGTGCCAGCAGCCGTCTAGCGGGAAGGGGAGAGACCCAGTACTTC. This gives the protein CASSRLAGRGETQYF.